This is a list of T cell receptor beta chains from one sample in a study of cytomegalovirus exposure and HLA in healthy donors. Sequencing was performed with immunoSEQ multiplex PCR; in TCRdb, only in-frame clones are kept and a portion is missing. The data show 90,000 to 120,000 clones, roughly 71% seen once. Sequencing used PBMCs. The origin of the receptors is a man between 40 and 49 years old in good health and CMV-seropositive. Each CDR3 is given with its conserved first and last residue. The D gene is left open where the match is weak. Clone size, where shown, is once, few, many, or a class for clones that have expanded.

.	TRBV6-1	TRBJ2-7	few	13	TGTGCCAGCAGTGAAGTACCACTCTACGAGCAGTACTTC	CASSEVPLYEQYF
TRBD1	TRBV7-2	TRBJ2-7	.	14	TGTGCCAGCAGCTTGGGACAGGACTCCTACGAGCAGTACTTC	CASSLGQDSYEQYF
TRBD1	TRBV10-1	TRBJ2-5	.	18	TGCGCCAGCAGTGAGTCGGTCTCCGGGACAGGGGGTCGAGAGACCCAGTACTTC	CASSESVSGTGGRETQYF
TRBD1	TRBV30	TRBJ2-3	few	14	TGTGCCTGGAGTACCGGACAGGGCACAGATACGCAGTATTTT	CAWSTGQGTDTQYF
.	TRBV27	TRBJ2-7	.	14	TGTGCCAGCAGCCGTGGAACAGGGCACTACGAGCAGTACTTC	CASSRGTGHYEQYF
.	TRBV7-3	TRBJ2-7	once	14	TGTGCCAGCAGCTTAGGCGGGAACTCCTACGAGCAGTACTTC	CASSLGGNSYEQYF
TRBD1	TRBV10-2	TRBJ1-1	.	13	TGCGCCAGCACGCAGGGGGCGCAGACTGAAGCTTTCTTT	CASTQGAQTEAFF
TRBD1	TRBV18	TRBJ1-1	.	18	TGTGCCAGCTCACCACTATACCGGACAGGGGGCTTGCGGACTGAAGCTTTCTTT	CASSPLYRTGGLRTEAFF
.	TRBV28	TRBJ1-2	once	16	TGTGCCAGCAGTCTAGTTTTGATTGGGGGCGGCTATGGCTACACCTTC	CASSLVLIGGGYGYTF
.	TRBV9	TRBJ1-2	.	15	TGTGCCAGCACAAATTCGGGACAAGGGTTCTATGGCTACACCTTC	CASTNSGQGFYGYTF
TRBD2	TRBV29-1	TRBJ2-3	few	15	TGCAGCGTTGATCCGAGCGGGAGGGCCACAGATACGCAGTATTTT	CSVDPSGRATDTQYF
TRBD2	TRBV27	TRBJ2-1	.	14	TGTGCCAGCAGTTCCGGACTAGCCCTCAATGAGCAGTTCTTC	CASSSGLALNEQFF
.	TRBV19	TRBJ1-5	.	16	TGTGCCAGTAGTATCCGTCAGGGAAGAGACAATCAGCCCCAGCATTTT	CASSIRQGRDNQPQHF
TRBD1	TRBV7-9	TRBJ2-2	.	15	TGTGCCAGCAGCCTTGGACAGGCCAACACCGGGGAGCTGTTTTTT	CASSLGQANTGELFF
.	TRBV15	TRBJ1-2	.	14	TGTGCCACCAGCAGAGCCAGGGGCGGGGGTGGCTACACCTTC	CATSRARGGGGYTF
.	TRBV7-2	TRBJ2-7	.	14	TGTGCCAGCAGCTCCGGGGTAGTCGTAAACGAGCAGTACTTC	CASSSGVVVNEQYF
.	TRBV6-5	TRBJ1-4	few	15	TGTGCCAGCAGTTACTCGGCCATGTCGAATGAAAAACTGTTTTTT	CASSYSAMSNEKLFF
.	TRBV30	TRBJ2-7	.	12	TGTGCCTGCATCGACATTTCCTACGAGCAGTACTTC	CACIDISYEQYF
.	TRBV6-5	TRBJ2-5	.	15	TGTGCCAGCAGTTACTCCTGGGAGTACCAAGAGACCCAGTACTTC	CASSYSWEYQETQYF
.	TRBV19	TRBJ2-1	.	15	TGTGCCAGTAGTTCAGGGGGGACTAGGGAGGATGAGCAGTTCTTC	CASSSGGTREDEQFF
TRBD2	TRBV10-2	TRBJ2-1	.	15	TGCGCCAGCAGTGCTAGCGGGGGCTTAGGGAATGAGCAGTTCTTC	CASSASGGLGNEQFF
TRBD1	TRBV4-1	TRBJ1-2	.	15	TGCGCCAGCAGCCATGCCGACAGGGACGGCTATGGCTACACCTTC	CASSHADRDGYGYTF
.	TRBV27	TRBJ1-2	.	15	TGTGCCAGCAGCCAAGACACACGAGGGATCTATGGCTACACCTTC	CASSQDTRGIYGYTF
TRBD2	TRBV11-2	TRBJ2-7	few	15	TGTGCCAGCAGCTCGTTTAGCGGGGAGGGGTACGAGCAGTACTTC	CASSSFSGEGYEQYF
TRBD2	TRBV4-2	TRBJ2-7	.	16	TGTGCCAGCAGCCAAGTTGTGTCTAGCGGGAGGCACGAGCAGTACTTC	CASSQVVSSGRHEQYF
TRBD2	TRBV10-3	TRBJ2-1	.	16	TGTGCCATCAGTGGTCCGGGGACTAGCGGGAGTAGCGAGCAGTTCTTC	CAISGPGTSGSSEQFF
TRBD1	TRBV27	TRBJ2-1	.	15	TGTGCCAGCAGTTTAAGGACAGGGGGTTGGAATGAGCAGTTCTTC	CASSLRTGGWNEQFF
.	TRBV7-2	TRBJ1-5	.	15	TGTGCCAGCAGTCCGGGGGTCAATAGCAATCAGCCCCAGCATTTT	CASSPGVNSNQPQHF
TRBD1	TRBV7-9	TRBJ2-4	.	15	TGTTCCAGCAGCCGCGGGTCGACAGGGAGAAACATTCAGTACTTC	CSSSRGSTGRNIQYF
.	TRBV5-1	TRBJ2-7	.	12	TGCGCCAGCAGCGAGGGGGGGTACGAGCAGTACTTC	CASSEGGYEQYF
TRBD2	TRBV2	TRBJ2-2	.	17	TGTGCCAGCAGGGGGCCGGCTAGCGGGACCCGTGGGGGGGAGCTGTTTTTT	CASRGPASGTRGGELFF
TRBD1	TRBV28	TRBJ2-7	.	15	TGTGCCAGCGGACGAACCGGGACAGGCCCCTACGAGCAGTACTTC	CASGRTGTGPYEQYF
TRBD1	TRBV7-2	TRBJ1-3	.	15	TGTGCCAGCAGCTACGGACAGGGGTCTGGAAACACCATATATTTT	CASSYGQGSGNTIYF
.	TRBV30	TRBJ1-2	once	14	TGTGCCTGGGGAAGGGTAAGGGGGAACTATGGCTACACCTTC	CAWGRVRGNYGYTF
.	TRBV29-1	TRBJ2-3	.	15	TGCAGCGTTGAAGATCGGGAACGTAGCACAGATACGCAGTATTTT	CSVEDRERSTDTQYF
.	TRBV5-1	TRBJ2-4	.	17	TGCGCCAGCAGCTTATCACAGGGCGAGGGAGCCAAAAACATTCAGTACTTC	CASSLSQGEGAKNIQYF
.	TRBV4-1	TRBJ2-7	.	14	TGCGCCAGCAGCCAAGTGGACAACTCCTACGAGCAGTACTTC	CASSQVDNSYEQYF
TRBD2	TRBV28	TRBJ2-7	.	15	TGTGCCAGCAGCCTTTCGGGACTAGGGAGCTACGAGCAGTACTTC	CASSLSGLGSYEQYF
.	TRBV5-4	TRBJ2-1	.	13	TGTGCCAGCAGCTCAGCGCCTTACAATGAGCAGTTCTTC	CASSSAPYNEQFF
TRBD2	TRBV4-2	TRBJ2-1	.	16	TGTGCCAGCAGTTCCCTAGCGGGAGGGTCCTACAATGAGCAGTTCTTC	CASSSLAGGSYNEQFF
TRBD2	TRBV6-4	TRBJ2-3	.	15	TGTGCCAGCAGTGTACTAGCGGGAAGCCCAGATACGCAGTATTTT	CASSVLAGSPDTQYF
.	TRBV7-8	TRBJ2-3	.	12	TGTGCCAGCAGCCCGGCGGGAGATACGCAGTATTTT	CASSPAGDTQYF
TRBD2	TRBV19	TRBJ2-5	.	15	TGTGCCAGTAGTCCTCGGGAGGGCCTGGGTGAGACCCAGTACTTC	CASSPREGLGETQYF
.	TRBV7-3	TRBJ2-6	.	16	TGTGCCAGCAGCCCAGGGAGGGGGGCTGGGGCCAACGTCCTGACTTTC	CASSPGRGAGANVLTF
TRBD2	TRBV7-3	TRBJ2-1	few	15	TGTGCCAGCAGCTCCGGGACTAGCGGGAACAATGAGCAGTTCTTC	CASSSGTSGNNEQFF
TRBD1	TRBV4-2	TRBJ2-2	once	18	TGTGCCAGCAGCCCCATAGGGACAGGGCGACCGAACACCGGGGAGCTGTTTTTT	CASSPIGTGRPNTGELFF
TRBD2	TRBV4-2	TRBJ2-5	few	17	TGTGCCAGCAGCCAAGATTTGGGCGGGAGGAACCAAGAGACCCAGTACTTC	CASSQDLGGRNQETQYF
.	TRBV9	TRBJ2-3	.	12	TGTGCCAGCAGCCTGTCCGGGGATACGCAGTATTTT	CASSLSGDTQYF
.	TRBV5-1	TRBJ2-1	.	16	TGCGCCAGCAGCTTGGTTGCTCAGGGTGGGGCGGAAGAGCAGTTCTTC	CASSLVAQGGAEEQFF
.	TRBV19	TRBJ1-6	.	13	TGTGCCAGTAGTATAGATTACAAGTCACCCCTCCACTTT	CASSIDYKSPLHF
.	TRBV5-1	TRBJ2-5	.	13	TGCGCCAGCAGCAGGACAGCAGCGGAGACCCAGTACTTC	CASSRTAAETQYF
TRBD1	TRBV25-1	TRBJ2-7	.	15	TGTGCCAGCAGTGGGGGACAGGGGGTTTCGGGCGAGCAGTACTTC	CASSGGQGVSGEQYF
.	TRBV19	TRBJ1-5	.	13	TGTGCCAGTAGTATAGGGGGGCCTCAGCCCCAGCATTTT	CASSIGGPQPQHF